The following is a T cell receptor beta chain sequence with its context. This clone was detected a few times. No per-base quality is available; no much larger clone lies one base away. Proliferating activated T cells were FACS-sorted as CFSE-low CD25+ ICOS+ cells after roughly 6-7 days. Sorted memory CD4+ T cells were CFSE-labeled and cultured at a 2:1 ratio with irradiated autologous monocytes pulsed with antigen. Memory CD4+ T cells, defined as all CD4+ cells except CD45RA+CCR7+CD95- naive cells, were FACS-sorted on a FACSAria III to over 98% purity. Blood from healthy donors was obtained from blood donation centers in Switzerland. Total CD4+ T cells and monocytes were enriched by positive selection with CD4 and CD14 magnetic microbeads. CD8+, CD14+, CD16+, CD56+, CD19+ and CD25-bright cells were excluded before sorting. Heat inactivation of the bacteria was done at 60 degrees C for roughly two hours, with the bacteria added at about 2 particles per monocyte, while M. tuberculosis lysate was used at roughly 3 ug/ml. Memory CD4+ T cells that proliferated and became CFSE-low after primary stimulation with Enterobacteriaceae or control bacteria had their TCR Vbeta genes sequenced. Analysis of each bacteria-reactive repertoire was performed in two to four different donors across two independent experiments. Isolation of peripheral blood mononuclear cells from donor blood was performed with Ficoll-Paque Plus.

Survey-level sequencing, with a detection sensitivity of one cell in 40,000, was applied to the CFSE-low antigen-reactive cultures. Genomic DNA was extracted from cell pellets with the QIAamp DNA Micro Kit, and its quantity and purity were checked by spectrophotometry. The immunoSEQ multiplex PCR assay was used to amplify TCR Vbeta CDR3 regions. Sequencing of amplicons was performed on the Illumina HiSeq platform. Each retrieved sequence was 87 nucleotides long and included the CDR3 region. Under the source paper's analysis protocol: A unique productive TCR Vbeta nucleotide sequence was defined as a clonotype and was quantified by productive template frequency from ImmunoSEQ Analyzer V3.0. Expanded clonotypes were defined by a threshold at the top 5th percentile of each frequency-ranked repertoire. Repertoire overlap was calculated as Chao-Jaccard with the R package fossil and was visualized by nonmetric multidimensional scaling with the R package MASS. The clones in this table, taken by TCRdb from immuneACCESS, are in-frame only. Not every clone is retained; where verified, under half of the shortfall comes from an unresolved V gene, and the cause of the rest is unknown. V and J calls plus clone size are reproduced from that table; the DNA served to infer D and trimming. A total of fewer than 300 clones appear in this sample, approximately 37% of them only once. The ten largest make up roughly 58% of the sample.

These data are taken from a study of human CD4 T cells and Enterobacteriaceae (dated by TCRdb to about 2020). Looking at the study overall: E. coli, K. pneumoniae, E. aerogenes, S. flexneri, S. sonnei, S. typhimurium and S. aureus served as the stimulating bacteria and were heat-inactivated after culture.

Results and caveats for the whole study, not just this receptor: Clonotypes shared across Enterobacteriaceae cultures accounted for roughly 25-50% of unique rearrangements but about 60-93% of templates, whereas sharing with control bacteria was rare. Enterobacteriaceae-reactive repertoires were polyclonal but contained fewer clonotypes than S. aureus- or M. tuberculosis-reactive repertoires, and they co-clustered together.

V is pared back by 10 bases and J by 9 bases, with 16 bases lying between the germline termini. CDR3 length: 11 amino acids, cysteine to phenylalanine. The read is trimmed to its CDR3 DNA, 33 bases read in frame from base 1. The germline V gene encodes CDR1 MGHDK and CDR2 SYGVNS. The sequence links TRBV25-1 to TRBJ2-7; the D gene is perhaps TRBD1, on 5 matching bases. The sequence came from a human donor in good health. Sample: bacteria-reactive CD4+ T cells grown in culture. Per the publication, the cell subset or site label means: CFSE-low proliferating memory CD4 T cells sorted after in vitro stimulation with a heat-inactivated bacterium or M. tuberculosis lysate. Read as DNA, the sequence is TGTGCCATCGTTCGACAGTGGACGCAGTACTTC. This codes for CAIVRQWTQYF.